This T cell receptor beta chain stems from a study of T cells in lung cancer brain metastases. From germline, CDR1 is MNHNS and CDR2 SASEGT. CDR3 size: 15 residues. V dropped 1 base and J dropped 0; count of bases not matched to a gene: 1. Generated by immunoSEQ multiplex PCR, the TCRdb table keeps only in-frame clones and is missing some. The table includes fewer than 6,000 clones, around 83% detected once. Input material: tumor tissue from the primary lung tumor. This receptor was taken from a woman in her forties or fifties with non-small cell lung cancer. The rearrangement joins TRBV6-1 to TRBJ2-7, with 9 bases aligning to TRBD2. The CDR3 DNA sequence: TGTGCCAGCAGTGAAGAACTAGCGGGCTCCTACGAGCAGTACTTC. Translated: CASSEELAGSYEQYF.